These T cell receptor beta chains were read from a single sample in a study of blood T cell repertoires in COVID-19. Libraries were prepared by immunoSEQ multiplex PCR; TCRdb keeps only in-frame clonotypes and omits some of them. The profile shows 250,000 to 300,000 clones, roughly 87% of them singletons. Material: peripheral blood. These receptors originate from a woman aged 45-65 years who had recovered from COVID-19. Each CDR3 is given with its conserved first and last residue. A D gene is named only where the DNA matches it firmly. Not every row has a clone size; where given, it reads once, few, many or a size class.

TRBD2,TRBV7-2,TRBJ2-7,.,TGTGCCAGCAGTTTTTCGCGGGAGGAGGTTGGCGACGAGCAGTACTTC,CASSFSREEVGDEQYF
TRBD2,TRBV7-3,TRBJ2-3,many,TGTGCCAGCAGCTTGGAAGCGGGGGGCCCCGATACGCAGTATTTT,CASSLEAGGPDTQYF
TRBD1,TRBV27,TRBJ2-1,.,TGTGCCAGCACGGCCGGAGGACAGGGAGGCTACAATGAGCAGTTCTTC,CASTAGGQGGYNEQFF
.,TRBV18,TRBJ2-2,.,TGTGCCAGCTCACCCTCGACAGGGAGGACCGGGGAGCTGTTTTTT,CASSPSTGRTGELFF
TRBD1,TRBV19,TRBJ2-7,.,TGTGCCAGTAGTCCGGGACAGGGGAGATCCTACGAGCAGTACTTC,CASSPGQGRSYEQYF
.,TRBV7-9,TRBJ2-5,once,TGTGCCAGCAGCTTAGGACAGGTACAAGAGACCCAGTACTTC,CASSLGQVQETQYF
.,TRBV30,TRBJ2-3,once,TGTGCCTGGAGGTCTACCGGGACAATAAGGGATACGCAGTATTTT,CAWRSTGTIRDTQYF
.,TRBV5-4,TRBJ2-6,.,TGTGCCAGCAGCTTGGACAGGAGCTCTGGGGCCAACGTCCTGACTTTC,CASSLDRSSGANVLTF
.,TRBV6-2/TRBV6-3,TRBJ2-7,.,TGTGCCAGCAGTTACAACAGGAACGAGCAGTACTTC,CASSYNRNEQYF
TRBD1,TRBV6-2/TRBV6-3,TRBJ1-2,.,TGTGCCAGCAGCATCGACCGGACAGGCGTCTATGGCTACACCTTC,CASSIDRTGVYGYTF
.,TRBV5-1,TRBJ2-7,.,TGCGCCAGCAGCTTATTAGACAGACCGCCTCAGTACTTC,CASSLLDRPPQYF
.,TRBV7-8,TRBJ1-5,once,TGTGCCAGCAGCCCGAGGAGGAGTAATAGCAATCAGCCCCAGCATTTT,CASSPRRSNSNQPQHF
TRBD1,TRBV19,TRBJ2-5,.,TGTGCCAGCTCGTACAGGGGCCAAGAGACCCAGTACTTC,CASSYRGQETQYF
TRBD1,TRBV30,TRBJ1-5,.,TGTGCCTGGAGTGGGGGACAGGGTCATCATAGCAATCAGCCCCAGCATTTT,CAWSGGQGHHSNQPQHF
TRBD1,TRBV30,TRBJ1-2,.,TGTGCCTGGAGTAAAACCTCGGGACAGGGGGTAAGGGGCTACACCTTC,CAWSKTSGQGVRGYTF
.,TRBV5-1,TRBJ1-2,.,TGCGCCAGCAGCCTCGAGGGATCGTATGGCTACACCTTC,CASSLEGSYGYTF
TRBD1,TRBV10-3,TRBJ1-2,.,TGTGCCATCAGTGAATATACAGGGGGCATCCATGGCTACACCTTC,CAISEYTGGIHGYTF
.,TRBV6-5,TRBJ1-2,.,TGTGCCAGCAGTTATTCCGGACACCTATATGGCTACACCTTC,CASSYSGHLYGYTF
TRBD1,TRBV5-1,TRBJ2-3,.,TGCGCCAGCAGTACCGGGACAGTCACAGATACGCAGTATTTT,CASSTGTVTDTQYF
.,TRBV19,TRBJ1-2,.,TGTGCCAGTAGTCACAATAACCAGGCTAACTATGGCTACACCTTC,CASSHNNQANYGYTF
.,TRBV4-3,TRBJ2-2,.,TGCGCCAGCAGCCAAGAGGCACAGGCTATCTTGAACACCGGGGAGCTGTTTTTT,CASSQEAQAILNTGELFF
TRBD1,TRBV6-5,TRBJ1-5,once,TGTGCCAGCAGTTACGGGACAGGCACTCAGCCCCAGCATTTT,CASSYGTGTQPQHF
.,TRBV9,TRBJ1-1,.,TGTGCCAGCAGCGCGGGACATCCGGGGTTTGGCACTGAAGCTTTCTTT,CASSAGHPGFGTEAFF
TRBD2,TRBV9,TRBJ2-3,once,TGTGCCAGCAGCGTAGGGTCTAGCGGGAGCACAGATACGCAGTATTTT,CASSVGSSGSTDTQYF
.,TRBV28,TRBJ1-5,few,TGTGCCAGCAGGGTTAGCCACGGACGGGACAATCAGCCCCAGCATTTT,CASRVSHGRDNQPQHF
TRBD2,TRBV25-1,TRBJ2-1,once,TGTGCCAGCAAAATGACTAGCGGGAACTCCTACAATGAGCAGTTCTTC,CASKMTSGNSYNEQFF
.,TRBV5-1,TRBJ1-4,.,TGCGCCAGCAGCCCGGCCGCCACGACAGATGAAAAACTGTTTTTT,CASSPAATTDEKLFF
.,TRBV13,TRBJ2-2,.,TGTGCCAGCAGCTTAGCGGGTGACCAGAACACCGGGGAGCTGTTTTTT,CASSLAGDQNTGELFF
.,TRBV20-1,TRBJ1-2,.,TGCAGTCCCAGTGGAGTTCGGGGAGGCTACACCTTC,CSPSGVRGGYTF
.,TRBV5-4,TRBJ2-7,.,TGTGCCAGCAGCCTGGACTCCAACGAGCAGTACTTC,CASSLDSNEQYF
TRBD2,TRBV19,TRBJ2-1,.,TGTGCCAGTAGTCCTAGCGGGAGGTCCTACAATGAGCAGTTCTTC,CASSPSGRSYNEQFF
.,TRBV29-1,TRBJ1-5,few,TGCAGCGTTGAGACAGCAATCAATCAGCCCCAGCATTTT,CSVETAINQPQHF
TRBD1,TRBV11-3,TRBJ2-1,once,TGTGCCAGCAGCTCAGGGGGTCTTAGTAACAATGAGCAGTTCTTC,CASSSGGLSNNEQFF
TRBD1,TRBV6-5,TRBJ1-1,once,TGTGCCAGCAGCCCCGGGACAGGGAGGTTTTTGTCTTTCTTT,CASSPGTGRFLSFF
.,TRBV4-2,TRBJ1-3,.,TGTGCCAGCAGCCAAGATCTCGCCGGGGGGGGCCCTGACACCATATATTTT,CASSQDLAGGGPDTIYF
TRBD1,TRBV15,TRBJ2-1,.,TGTGCCACCAGCAGAGGGGACAGGGGTAGCTCCTACAATGAGCAGTTCTTC,CATSRGDRGSSYNEQFF
.,TRBV9,TRBJ2-2,.,TGTGCCAGCAGCGACGGGAACACCGGGGAGCTGTTTTTT,CASSDGNTGELFF
TRBD1,TRBV28,TRBJ2-1,.,TGTGCCAGCAGGCTACAGGGGGCCAGCAATGAGCAGTTCTTC,CASRLQGASNEQFF
.,TRBV16,TRBJ1-1,.,TGTGCCAGCAGCCAATCTTTAGGGGCGCTTGAAGCTTTCTTT,CASSQSLGALEAFF
.,TRBV5-1,TRBJ2-5,.,TGCGCCAGCAGCTTGGAGGACAAGACCCTCCAAGAGACCCAGTACTTC,CASSLEDKTLQETQYF
TRBD1,TRBV27,TRBJ1-4,.,TGTGCCAGCAGTCGGGACAGGGCTTCTTTAACAACTAATGAAAAACTGTTTTTT,CASSRDRASLTTNEKLFF
TRBD1,TRBV9,TRBJ2-2,.,TGTGCCAGCAGCGCGGGATGGACAGGGTCGGCCACCGGGGAGCTGTTTTTT,CASSAGWTGSATGELFF
TRBD1,TRBV15,TRBJ1-4,.,TGTGCCACCAGCAGAGTTCCGTGGACAGGGGGGATCCAAAAACTGTTTTTT,CATSRVPWTGGIQKLFF
TRBD1,TRBV7-9,TRBJ1-5,.,TGTGCCAGCAGCCCCGGGACAGCCAATCAGCCCCAGCATTTT,CASSPGTANQPQHF
TRBD1,TRBV10-3,TRBJ1-1,.,TGTGCCATCAGTGTCACAGGGGGCGGCACTGAAGCTTTCTTT,CAISVTGGGTEAFF
TRBD1,TRBV18,TRBJ1-6,many,TGTGCCAGCTCACCAGGGCCCACAGGGGACTCACCCCTCCACTTT,CASSPGPTGDSPLHF
TRBD2,TRBV11-1,TRBJ2-5,.,TGTGCCAGCAGCTCTTTAGCGGGGGCGATTGGAGAGACCCAGTACTTC,CASSSLAGAIGETQYF